A selection of T cell receptor beta chains follows, all from one sample in a study of blood T cell repertoires in COVID-19. Some clones are missing from TCRdb's copy, which holds only in-frame ones; the method was immunoSEQ multiplex PCR. This sample carries about 380,000 clones, more than 65% of them seen once, and the ten largest clones take 0.85% to 1.3%. Sequenced sample: peripheral blood. The receptors derive from a human donor with acute or convalescent COVID-19. The donor label of this sample is uncertain. The CDR3 runs from the conserved cysteine through the conserved F or W.

V: TRBV6-6
J: TRBJ1-1
CDR3: CASRHGDRAVF

V: TRBV15
J: TRBJ1-5
CDR3: CATSRDHSTANQPQHF

V: TRBV28
J: TRBJ2-7
CDR3: CASTSPGRQGLREQYF

V: TRBV2
J: TRBJ1-5
CDR3: CASSRDLDRAGQPQHF

V: TRBV12-5
J: TRBJ1-4
CDR3: CASGSLILWDRGRQREKLFF

V: TRBV19
J: TRBJ1-1
CDR3: CASSIGGTGREAFF

V: TRBV11-2
J: TRBJ1-3
CDR3: CASSLTVTPSIYF

V: TRBV27
J: TRBJ1-5
CDR3: CASSLRQGPNQPQHF

V: TRBV9
J: TRBJ2-2
CDR3: CASSVVLAGGTGELFF

V: TRBV6-5
J: TRBJ2-7
CDR3: CASSRREGPYEQYF

V: TRBV5-6
J: TRBJ2-7
CDR3: CASSFWDRSYEQYF

V: TRBV6-1
J: TRBJ2-7
CDR3: CASSEGGAGYEQYF

V: TRBV27
J: TRBJ2-1
CDR3: CASSFGSQGNEQFF

V: TRBV7-2
J: TRBJ1-6
CDR3: CASSFPRGGRANSPLHF

V: TRBV11-1
J: TRBJ2-7
CDR3: CASSFGTGLSSDF

V: TRBV5-1
J: TRBJ2-7
CDR3: CASSSGDGAYEQYF

V: TRBV6-1
J: TRBJ2-3
CDR3: CASSEPFSGRSTDTQYF

V: TRBV11-2
J: TRBJ2-7
CDR3: CASSLTSGSSYEQYF

V: TRBV3-1/TRBV3-2
J: TRBJ2-5
CDR3: CASSRARTGGETQYF

V: TRBV5-1
J: TRBJ2-3
CDR3: CASSRGAYTDTQYF

V: TRBV3-1/TRBV3-2
J: TRBJ1-1
CDR3: CASSQWGQAGTEAFF

V: TRBV7-2
J: TRBJ2-4
CDR3: CASSFQSFPAPLHF

V: TRBV6-2/TRBV6-3
J: TRBJ1-1
CDR3: CASSYPPGNTEAFF

V: TRBV14
J: TRBJ2-2
CDR3: CASSQVPGTWGGELFF

V: TRBV28
J: TRBJ2-7
CDR3: CASSSESTAYEQYF

V: TRBV18
J: TRBJ2-7
CDR3: CASSPEQGWPYEQYF

V: TRBV7-6
J: TRBJ2-3
CDR3: CASSYGTSFGRDTQYF